This TCR delta chain was profiled in a study of Vδ1+ human thymocytes. Sequences come from RNA converted to cDNA by reverse transcription. Multiplex PCR used pooled V-gene forward primers and a constant-region reverse primer to amplify CDR3s. TCRdb reprocessed the multiplex PCR reads using CATT. The sample holds about 25,000 delta-chain clones; 25% to 30% are singletons and the top ten take 1.6%. By its share, this clone is medium-sized (0.01 to 0.1%). Antigen: not known. Germline V lookup: CDR1 TSWWSYY, CDR2 QGS. The CDR3 is made up of 17 amino acids. Trimming stripped 0 bases from V and 7 bases from J, with 21 bases between. Alphabeta T cells were depleted, then CD3+ Vdelta1+ Vdelta2- thymocytes were FACS-sorted. Study-wide results and limits: In the thymus, TRG and TRD repertoires looked highly polyclonal with Gaussian CDR3 lengths. Around 20% of thymic delta-chain sequences were Vdelta2, with few Vdelta3, unlike blood Vdelta1+ controls.

The chain is built from TRDV1 and TRDJ1; no reliable D call. The clonotype was recovered from a boy under two years old who had congenital heart surgery. The sample comprised Vdelta1+ gamma-delta thymocytes from the thymus. The subset was: FACS-sorted CD3+ TCRalphabeta- TCRVdelta1+ TCRVdelta2- thymocytes. The CDR3 loop reads CALGELVPPLECGKLIF. CDR3 sequence (DNA): TGTGCTCTTGGGGAACTTGTCCCTCCGTTAGAGTGCGGTAAACTCATCTTT.